This TCR beta chain came from a study of Ad26.COV2.S vaccination and SARS-CoV-2 variants. Study outcomes and limitations: Reportedly, spike-specific CD8+ and CD4+ T cell responses achieved substantial breadth once vaccination had taken place. Breadth and depth estimates from TCRs may understate total T cell responses. Placebo recipients showed lower spike-specific TCR breadth than vaccinees. Vaccine and placebo recipients had similar non-spike TCR breadth.

Turning to this clone: The antigen remains undetermined.

Only in-frame clones appear in the TCRdb table, and some are missing; sequencing was by immunoSEQ multiplex PCR. Here the sample spans about 350,000 clones, around 90% being singletons. V dropped 0 bases and J dropped 4; count of bases not matched to a gene: 5. Germline loops: CDR1 WNHNN, CDR2 SYGVQD (reference sequence). This CDR3 is 16 amino acids long. This specimen was peripheral blood, taken after recovery from COVID-19. The chain recombines TRBV10-1 with TRBJ2-2; 7 bases align to TRBD2. The TCR sequence derives from a human donor who had recovered from COVID-19. CDR3 coding DNA: TGCGCCAGCAGTGAGTCGAGCTGGGGGGGCACCGGGGAGCTGTTTTTT. It translates to CASSESSWGGTGELFF.